One and the same sample provided the 15 T cell receptor beta chains below, sequenced in a study of metastatic and nonmetastatic thyroid tumors. Thyroid surgery took place with no prior treatment in any patient. With MiXCR, TCRdb called clones anew from the PCR reads. The sample has 45,000 to 65,000 clones, about 15% seen once; the top ten hold around 3%. The sequenced sample consisted of blood. The receptors come from a female donor with papillary thyroid cancer or a benign thyroid nodule (not recorded which). Some clones in this sample may be carry-over from other donors' samples.

Points on this clone: A read error may explain this, as a much larger clone is one base away. The gene calls are TRBV24-1 and TRBJ1-2; D gene ambiguous. The germline gives CDR1 KGHDR, CDR2 SFDVKD. The length of the CDR3 is 16 residues. CDR3 in amino acids: CATSDSETGLRNGHAF. The DNA for the CDR3 is TGTGCCACCAGTGATTCAGAGACCGGGTTGCGAAATGGCCACGCCTTC.

The sample holds many counts of this clone. The chain joins TRBV6-6 to TRBJ2-7, with 10 bases matching TRBD2. Germline assignment: CDR1 MNHNY and CDR2 SVGAGI (reference sequence). After removal of 3 bases from V and 0 bases from J, the junction contained 5 bases not matched to a gene. CDR3 length equals 16 residues. CDR3 sequence (DNA): TGTGCCAGCAGTTATAGTATAGCGGGAGGCTCCTACGAGCAGTACTTC. Amino acids: CASSYSIAGGSYEQYF.

This clone occurred many times. The rearrangement uses TRBV4-1 and TRBJ2-3; the match to TRBD1 covers 9 bases. Germline CDR1 and CDR2: MGHRA and YSYEKL. The CDR3 has 16 amino acids. Trimming cost V 4 bases and J 4 bases; bases outside gene matches: 9. CDR3 region: CASSPERTGVSDTQYF. The CDR3 bases are TGCGCCAGCAGCCCAGAGAGGACAGGGGTTTCAGATACGCAGTATTTT.

This clone appeared once. Other DNA sequences in this specimen translate into the identical CDR3. This sequence joins TRBV7-2 and TRBJ2-7; a possible D gene is TRBD1 (6 bases). The CDR3 runs to 13 residues. Germline CDR1 and CDR2: SGHTA and FQGNSA. The CDR3 nucleotides read TGTGCAAGCGGCTGGGGGCCCGACGAGGCGCAGTACTTC. Its translation is CASGWGPDEAQYF.

This clone was detected many times. The chain recombines TRBV13 with TRBJ2-1; D remains ambiguous. V was clipped by 0 bases and J by 8 bases, with 5 bases between them. Germline loops: CDR1 PRHDT, CDR2 FYEKMQ (reference sequence). This CDR3 is 12 amino acids long. For the CDR3, the DNA is TGTGCCAGCAGCTTAGGTTTCGATGAGCAGTTCTTC. Protein sequence: CASSLGFDEQFF.

This clone came up many times. The rearrangement links TRBV20-1 to TRBJ2-7, with D maybe TRBD2 (6 bases). Looked up from germline, CDR1 is DFQATT and CDR2 is SNEGSKA (reference sequence). V was trimmed by 1 base and J by 6 bases, leaving 16 bases between them. This CDR3 is 14 amino acids long. CDR3 nucleotide sequence: TGCAGTGCTAGAGCGGGACCGGGGAGGACCGAGCAGTACTTC. This codes for CSARAGPGRTEQYF.

The table lists this clone with many counts. The rearrangement joins TRBV6-1 to TRBJ2-3; D may correspond to TRBD1 or TRBD2 (5 bases each). Trimming pared 5 bases from V and 2 bases from J, leaving 17 bases between. This CDR3 has 16 amino acids. The germline CDR1 and CDR2 sequences are MNHNS and SASEGT. CDR3 nucleotide sequence: TGTGCCAGCAGTACCCTGGGGACGGACTTCACAGATACGCAGTATTTT. This sequence encodes CASSTLGTDFTDTQYF.

This clone turned up a few times. The rearrangement joins TRBV6-1 to TRBJ2-7; 9 bases fit TRBD2. The V gene end was trimmed by 7 bases and the J gene end by 2 bases; junction bases not matched to a gene: 9. CDR3 length: 15 residues. CDR1 and CDR2 from the germline V gene are MNHNS and SASEGT. The CDR3 DNA reads as TGTGCCAGCATGGCGGTGGCTAGCGGGACCTACGAGCAGTACTTC. It is translated as CASMAVASGTYEQYF.

A word on this clone: The junction differs from germline at one of its ends, possibly a read error. The rearrangement uses TRBV6-4 and TRBJ2-1; possible D gene TRBD1, 5 bases. Germline values: CDR1 MRHNA, CDR2 SNTAGT. This CDR3 spans 13 amino acids. CDR3 sequence reads: CASSALLSTEHFF. As DNA, the CDR3 is TGTGCCAGCAGTGCTCTACTTTCGACAGAGCATTTCTTC.

This clone was detected ten times or more. The V and J genes are TRBV27 and TRBJ2-5, with 12 nucleotides matching TRBD2. The CDR3 sequence is 15 residues long. V was clipped by 5 bases and J by 4 bases; unmatched bases: 5. The germline CDR1 and CDR2 sequences are MNHEY and SMNVEV (reference sequence). The DNA for the CDR3 is TGTGCCAGCAGTGTTCTAGCGGGAGGGGGAGAGACCCAGTACTTC. It specifies CASSVLAGGGETQYF.

The rearrangement links TRBV11-1 to TRBJ2-7; D call uncertain. Trimming removed 7 bases from V and 6 bases from J, with 13 bases in between. The CDR3 sequence is 12 residues long. CDR1 SGHAT and CDR2 FQDESV come from the germline V gene (reference sequence). The CDR3 region has the DNA TGTGCCAGCACCTCTCGCTTTGCCGAGCAGTACTTC. It specifies CASTSRFAEQYF.

Remarks on this clone: An end of the junction differs from the germline gene, which may be a read error. The chain links TRBV28 to TRBJ2-5, with D perhaps being TRBD1 or TRBD2 (6 bases each). The CDR3 loop spans 14 amino acids. Germline CDR1 reads MDHEN; CDR2 reads SYDVKM. CDR3 sequence (DNA): TGTGCCAGCAGCTTACAGGGAGGTTGGGAGACCAAGTATTTC. Translation: CASSLQGGWETKYF. The whole variable domain, remainder taken from reference TRBV28 and TRBJ2-5, is DVKVTQSSRYLVKRTGEKVFLECVQDMDHENMFWYRQDPGLGLRLIYFSYDVKMKEKGDIPEGYSVSREKKERFSLILESASTNQTSMYLCASSLQGGWETKYFGPGTRLLVL.

This clone occurred many times. This CDR3 is also generated by other DNA sequences in the sample. The J gene is TRBJ2-3, the V gene TRBV7-8; 7 bases map to TRBD1. There are 14 residues in the CDR3. The V gene's germline CDR1 is SGHVS and CDR2 FQNEAQ. Unmatched junction bases numbered 4, after V lost 5 bases and J lost 2 bases. This CDR3 is CASSRQGATDTQYF. The CDR3 nucleotides are TGTGCCAGCAGCCGACAGGGAGCCACAGATACGCAGTATTTT.

This clone occurred many times. The rearrangement links TRBV28 to TRBJ2-7; D is unresolved. The germline V gene encodes CDR1 MDHEN and CDR2 SYDVKM. V lost 8 bases and J lost 1, with 12 bases in between. This CDR3 has 13 residues. The CDR3 loop is CASGDEESYEQYF. The CDR3, as DNA: TGTGCCAGCGGCGATGAGGAATCCTACGAGCAGTACTTC.

Many counts were recorded for this clone. The chain is built from TRBV12-3 or TRBV12-4 and TRBJ2-3, with D perhaps assigned TRBD1 or TRBD2 (6 bases each). The ends were cut back, 3 bases at V and 3 bases at J, with 10 bases in the middle. The CDR3 extends over 14 amino acids. CDR3 DNA sequence: TGTGCCAGCAGTTTTCAGGGGAGGACAGATACGCAGTATTTT. It specifies CASSFQGRTDTQYF.